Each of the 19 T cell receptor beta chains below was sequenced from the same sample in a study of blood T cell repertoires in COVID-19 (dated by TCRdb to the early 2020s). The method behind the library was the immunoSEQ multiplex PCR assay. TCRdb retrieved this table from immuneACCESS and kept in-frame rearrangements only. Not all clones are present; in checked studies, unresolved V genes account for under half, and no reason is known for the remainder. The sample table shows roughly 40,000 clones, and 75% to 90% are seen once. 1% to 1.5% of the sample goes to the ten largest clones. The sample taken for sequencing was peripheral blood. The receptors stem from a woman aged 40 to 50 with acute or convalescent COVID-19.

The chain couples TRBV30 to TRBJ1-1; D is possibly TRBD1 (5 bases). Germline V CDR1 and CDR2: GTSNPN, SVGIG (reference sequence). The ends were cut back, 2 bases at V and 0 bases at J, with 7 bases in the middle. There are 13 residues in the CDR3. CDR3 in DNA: TGTGCCTGGAGTACACAGGTGAACACTGAAGCTTTCTTT. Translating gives CAWSTQVNTEAFF.

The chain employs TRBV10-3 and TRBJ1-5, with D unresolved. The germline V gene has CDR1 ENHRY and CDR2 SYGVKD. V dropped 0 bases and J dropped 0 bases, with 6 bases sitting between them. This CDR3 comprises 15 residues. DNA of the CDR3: TGTGCCATCAGTGAGTCGAGATCTAGCAATCAGCCCCAGCATTTT. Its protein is CAISESRSSNQPQHF.

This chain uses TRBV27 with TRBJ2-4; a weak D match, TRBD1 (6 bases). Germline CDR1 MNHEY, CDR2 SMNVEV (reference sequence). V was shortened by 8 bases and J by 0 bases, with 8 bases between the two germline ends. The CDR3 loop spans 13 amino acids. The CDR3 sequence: CASGQLAKNIQYF. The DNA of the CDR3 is TGTGCCAGCGGACAGCTAGCCAAAAACATTCAGTACTTC.

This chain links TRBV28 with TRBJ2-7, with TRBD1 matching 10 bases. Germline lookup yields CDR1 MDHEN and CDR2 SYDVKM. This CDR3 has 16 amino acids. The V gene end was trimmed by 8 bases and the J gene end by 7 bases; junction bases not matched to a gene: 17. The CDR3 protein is CASSPPRGQGPGEQYF. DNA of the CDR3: TGTGCCAGCTCCCCCCCCCGGGGACAGGGGCCAGGGGAGCAGTACTTC. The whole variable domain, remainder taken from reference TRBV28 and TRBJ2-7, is DVKVTQSSRYLVKRTGEKVFLECVQDMDHENMFWYRQDPGLGLRLIYFSYDVKMKEKGDIPEGYSVSREKKERFSLILESASTNQTSMYLCASSPPRGQGPGEQYFGPGTRLTVT.

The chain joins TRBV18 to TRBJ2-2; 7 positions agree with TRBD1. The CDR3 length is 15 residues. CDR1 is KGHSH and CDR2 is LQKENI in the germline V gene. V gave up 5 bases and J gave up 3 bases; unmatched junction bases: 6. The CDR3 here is CASSTGASDTGELFF. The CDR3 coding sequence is TGTGCCAGCTCAACAGGGGCCTCGGACACCGGGGAGCTGTTTTTT.

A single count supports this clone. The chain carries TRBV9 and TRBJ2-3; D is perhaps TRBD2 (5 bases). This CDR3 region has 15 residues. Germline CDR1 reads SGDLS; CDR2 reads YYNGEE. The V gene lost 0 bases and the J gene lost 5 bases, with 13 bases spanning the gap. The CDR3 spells CASSVGTPSRDTQYF. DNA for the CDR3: TGTGCCAGCAGCGTAGGGACTCCCTCGAGAGATACGCAGTATTTT. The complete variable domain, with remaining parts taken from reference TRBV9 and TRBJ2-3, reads DSGVTQTPKHLITATGQRVTLRCSPRSGDLSVYWYQQSLDQGLQFLIQYYNGEERAKGNILERFSAQQFPDLHSELNLSSLELGDSALYFCASSVGTPSRDTQYFGPGTRLTVL.

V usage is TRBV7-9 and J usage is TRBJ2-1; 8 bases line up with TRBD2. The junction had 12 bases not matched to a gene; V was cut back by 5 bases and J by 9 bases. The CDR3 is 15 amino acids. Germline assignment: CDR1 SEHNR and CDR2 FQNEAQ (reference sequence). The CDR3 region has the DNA TGTGCCAGCAGCCATCCTCCGAGCGGGAGATTTGAGCAGTTCTTC. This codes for CASSHPPSGRFEQFF.

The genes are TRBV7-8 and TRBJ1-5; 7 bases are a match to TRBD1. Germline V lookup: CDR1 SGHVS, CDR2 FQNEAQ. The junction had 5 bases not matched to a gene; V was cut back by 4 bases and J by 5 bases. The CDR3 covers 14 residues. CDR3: CASSSDRQDQPQHF. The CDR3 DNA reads TGTGCCAGCAGCTCGGACAGGCAAGATCAGCCCCAGCATTTT.

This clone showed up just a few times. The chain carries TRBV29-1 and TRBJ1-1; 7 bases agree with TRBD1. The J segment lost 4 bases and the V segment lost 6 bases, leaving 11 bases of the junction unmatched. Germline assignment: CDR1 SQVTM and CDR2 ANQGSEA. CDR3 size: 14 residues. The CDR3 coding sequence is TGCAGCGTAGACACCGGGACAGTCATCACTGAAGCTTTCTTT. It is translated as CSVDTGTVITEAFF. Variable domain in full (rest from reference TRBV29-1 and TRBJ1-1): SAVISQKPSRDICQRGTSLTIQCQVDSQVTMMFWYRQQPGQSLTLIATANQGSEATYESGFVIDKFPISRPNLTFSTLTVSNMSPEDSSIYLCSVDTGTVITEAFFGQGTRLTVV.

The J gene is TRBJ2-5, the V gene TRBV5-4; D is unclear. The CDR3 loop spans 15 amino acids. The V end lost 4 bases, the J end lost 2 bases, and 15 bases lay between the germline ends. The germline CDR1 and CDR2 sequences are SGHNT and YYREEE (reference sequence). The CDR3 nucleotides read TGTGCCAGCAGCCCCGAGCCAGGCCTTCAAGAGACCCAGTACTTC. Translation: CASSPEPGLQETQYF. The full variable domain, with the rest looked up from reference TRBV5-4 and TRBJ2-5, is ETGVTQSPTHLIKTRGQQVTLRCSSQSGHNTVSWYQQALGQGPQFIFQYYREEENGRGNFPPRFSGLQFPNYSSELNVNALELDDSALYLCASSPEPGLQETQYFGPGTRLLVL.

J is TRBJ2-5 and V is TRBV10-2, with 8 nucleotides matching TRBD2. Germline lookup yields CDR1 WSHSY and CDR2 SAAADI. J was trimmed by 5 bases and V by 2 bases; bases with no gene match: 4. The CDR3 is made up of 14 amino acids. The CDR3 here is CASSEGTGGETQYF. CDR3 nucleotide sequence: TGCGCCAGCAGTGAGGGGACGGGGGGGGAGACCCAGTACTTC.

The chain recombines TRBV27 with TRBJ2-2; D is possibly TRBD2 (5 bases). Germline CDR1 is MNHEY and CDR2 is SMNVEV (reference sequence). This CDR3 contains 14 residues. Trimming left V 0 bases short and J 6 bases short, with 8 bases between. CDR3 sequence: CASSLSRVAGELFF. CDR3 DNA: TGTGCCAGCAGTTTATCGAGGGTTGCCGGGGAGCTGTTTTTT.

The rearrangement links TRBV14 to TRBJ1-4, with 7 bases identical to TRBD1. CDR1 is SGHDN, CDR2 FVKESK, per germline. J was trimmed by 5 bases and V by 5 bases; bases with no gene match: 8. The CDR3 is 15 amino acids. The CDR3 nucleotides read TGTGCCAGCAGCAAACCGGGACAGAGGAATGAAAAACTGTTTTTT. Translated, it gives CASSKPGQRNEKLFF.

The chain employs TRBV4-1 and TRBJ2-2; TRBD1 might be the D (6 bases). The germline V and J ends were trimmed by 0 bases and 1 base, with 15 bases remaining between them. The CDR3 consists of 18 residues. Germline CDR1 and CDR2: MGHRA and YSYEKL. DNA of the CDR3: TGCGCCAGCAGCCAAGAGGGTCCGGGACACTTGAACACCGGGGAGCTGTTTTTT. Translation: CASSQEGPGHLNTGELFF.

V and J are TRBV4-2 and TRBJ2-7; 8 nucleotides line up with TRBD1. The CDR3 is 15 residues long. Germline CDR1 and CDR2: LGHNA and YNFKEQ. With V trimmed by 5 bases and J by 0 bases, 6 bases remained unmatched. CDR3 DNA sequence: TGTGCCAGCAGCTCGAGACAGGGGAGCTCCTACGAGCAGTACTTC. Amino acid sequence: CASSSRQGSSYEQYF.

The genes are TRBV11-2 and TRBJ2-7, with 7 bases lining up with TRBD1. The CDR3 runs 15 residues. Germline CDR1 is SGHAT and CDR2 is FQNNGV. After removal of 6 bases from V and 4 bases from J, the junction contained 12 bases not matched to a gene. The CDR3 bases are TGTGCCAGCAGTCTGCATGCAGGGGGTATATACGAGCAGTACTTC. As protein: CASSLHAGGIYEQYF. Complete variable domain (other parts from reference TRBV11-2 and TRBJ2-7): EAGVAQSPRYKIIEKRQSVAFWCNPISGHATLYWYQQILGQGPKLLIQFQNNGVVDDSQLPKDRFSAERLKGVDSTLKIQPAKLEDSAVYLCASSLHAGGIYEQYFGPGTRLTVT.

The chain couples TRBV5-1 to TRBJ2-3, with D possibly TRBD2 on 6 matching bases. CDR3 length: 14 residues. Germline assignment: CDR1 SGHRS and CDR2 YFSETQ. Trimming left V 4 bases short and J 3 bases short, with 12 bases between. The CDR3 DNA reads TGCGCCAGCAGCGGACGACTAGGAACAGATACGCAGTATTTT. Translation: CASSGRLGTDTQYF.

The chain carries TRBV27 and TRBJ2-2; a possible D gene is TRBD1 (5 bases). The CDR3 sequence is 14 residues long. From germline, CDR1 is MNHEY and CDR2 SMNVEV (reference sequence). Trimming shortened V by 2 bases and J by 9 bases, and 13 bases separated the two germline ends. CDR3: CASSLDRNRWELFF. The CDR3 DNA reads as TGTGCCAGCAGTTTAGACAGAAACCGGTGGGAGCTGTTTTTT.

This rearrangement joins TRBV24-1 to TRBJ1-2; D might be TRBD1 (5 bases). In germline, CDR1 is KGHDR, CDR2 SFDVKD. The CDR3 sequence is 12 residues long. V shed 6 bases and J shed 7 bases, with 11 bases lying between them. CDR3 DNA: TGTGCCACCAGTAGGGGCGATCGTGGCTACACCTTC. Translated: CATSRGDRGYTF.